This T cell receptor (beta chain) was recorded in a study of blood T cell repertoires in COVID-19. This clone was detected once. Germline CDR1 GTSNPN, CDR2 SVGIG (reference sequence). J was trimmed by 3 bases and V by 7 bases; bases with no gene match: 6. CDR3 length equals 13 residues. The protocol was immunoSEQ multiplex PCR, while the TCRdb copy is restricted to in-frame clones and leaves out a portion. The sample carries hundreds of thousands of clones, approximately 87% recorded once. The gene calls are TRBV30 and TRBJ2-3; 8 bases map to TRBD1. The sequenced sample was PBMCs or T cells enriched from blood (not recorded which). The clonotype originates from a man between 40 and 49 years old in a cohort exposed to, infected with or recovered from COVID-19 (not recorded which). CDR3 DNA: TGTGCCTTGGACAGGGCTAGTACAGATACGCAGTATTTT. Translation: CALDRASTDTQYF.